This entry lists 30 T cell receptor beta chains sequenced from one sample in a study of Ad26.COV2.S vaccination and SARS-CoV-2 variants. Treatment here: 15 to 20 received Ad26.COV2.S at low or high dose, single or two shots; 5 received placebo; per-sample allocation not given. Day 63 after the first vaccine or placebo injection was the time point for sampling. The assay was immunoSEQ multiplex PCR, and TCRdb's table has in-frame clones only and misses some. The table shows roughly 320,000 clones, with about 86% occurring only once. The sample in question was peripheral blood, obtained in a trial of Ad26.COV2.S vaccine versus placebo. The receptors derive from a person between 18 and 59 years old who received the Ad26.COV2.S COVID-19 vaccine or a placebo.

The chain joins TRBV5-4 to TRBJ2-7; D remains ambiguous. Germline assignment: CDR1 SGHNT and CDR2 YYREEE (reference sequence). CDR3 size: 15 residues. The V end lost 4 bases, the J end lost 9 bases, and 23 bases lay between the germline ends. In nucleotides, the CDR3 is TGTGCCAGCAGCAAACAACAGTTGGGCCAAGTAGCGCAGTACTTC. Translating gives CASSKQQLGQVAQYF.

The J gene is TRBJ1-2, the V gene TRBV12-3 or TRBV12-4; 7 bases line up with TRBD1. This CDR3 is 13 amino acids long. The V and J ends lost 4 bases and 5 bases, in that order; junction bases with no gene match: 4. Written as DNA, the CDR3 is TGTGCCAGCAGTTCCCCGGGACAGTATGGCTACACCTTC. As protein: CASSSPGQYGYTF.

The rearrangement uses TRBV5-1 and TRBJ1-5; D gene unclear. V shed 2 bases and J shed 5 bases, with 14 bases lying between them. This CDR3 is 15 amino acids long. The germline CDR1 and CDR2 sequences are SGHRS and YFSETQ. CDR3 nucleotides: TGCGCCAGCAGCTTAGGGAGCAGCACGGATCAGCCCCAGCATTTT. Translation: CASSLGSSTDQPQHF.

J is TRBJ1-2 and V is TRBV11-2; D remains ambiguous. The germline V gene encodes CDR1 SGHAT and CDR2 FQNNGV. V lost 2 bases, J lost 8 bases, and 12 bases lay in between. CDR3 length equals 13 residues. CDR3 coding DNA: TGTGCCAGCAGCTTATACGATAAGGCAGGCTACACCTTC. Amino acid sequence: CASSLYDKAGYTF.

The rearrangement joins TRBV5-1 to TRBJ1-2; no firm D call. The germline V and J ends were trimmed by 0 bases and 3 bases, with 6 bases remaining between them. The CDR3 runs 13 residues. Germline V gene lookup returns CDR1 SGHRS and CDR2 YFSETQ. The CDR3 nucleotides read TGCGCCAGCAGCTTGGCCGGGGACTATGGCTACACCTTC. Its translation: CASSLAGDYGYTF.

The CDR3 region has the DNA TGCGCCAGCAGCCAAGACCTAGGGACAGGGGGAGGAGGCTACACCTTC. Translated, it gives CASSQDLGTGGGGYTF. The chain joins TRBV4-3 to TRBJ1-2; 11 bases align to TRBD1. Trimming removed 0 bases from V and 8 bases from J; junction bases left unmatched: 8. The CDR3 is made up of 16 amino acids. Germline V gene sequence: CDR1 LGHNA, CDR2 YSLEER.

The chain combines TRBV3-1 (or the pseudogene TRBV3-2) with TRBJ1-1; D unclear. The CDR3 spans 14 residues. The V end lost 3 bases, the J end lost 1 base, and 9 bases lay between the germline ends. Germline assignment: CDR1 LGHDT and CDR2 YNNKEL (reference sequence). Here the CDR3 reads CASSQIRSNTEAFF. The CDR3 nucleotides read TGTGCCAGCAGCCAGATTCGGTCGAACACTGAAGCTTTCTTT.

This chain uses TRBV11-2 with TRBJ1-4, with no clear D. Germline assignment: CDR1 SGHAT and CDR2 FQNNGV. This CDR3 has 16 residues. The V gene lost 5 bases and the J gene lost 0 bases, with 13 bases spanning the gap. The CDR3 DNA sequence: TGTGCCAGCAGCATATACAGCCGTGCAACTAATGAAAAACTGTTTTTT. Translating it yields CASSIYSRATNEKLFF.

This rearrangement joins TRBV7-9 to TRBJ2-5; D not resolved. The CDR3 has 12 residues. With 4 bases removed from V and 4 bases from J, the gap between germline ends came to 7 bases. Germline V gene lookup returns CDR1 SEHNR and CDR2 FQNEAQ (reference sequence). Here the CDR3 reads CASSSFTETQYF. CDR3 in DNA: TGTGCCAGCAGCTCCTTTACAGAGACCCAGTACTTC.

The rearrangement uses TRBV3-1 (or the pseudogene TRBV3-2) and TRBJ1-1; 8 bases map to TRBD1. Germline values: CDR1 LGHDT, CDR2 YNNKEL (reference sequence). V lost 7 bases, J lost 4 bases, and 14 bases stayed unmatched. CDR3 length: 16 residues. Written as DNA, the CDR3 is TGTGCCAGCACTCCTGAAACCGGGACAGGAGGCACTGAAGCTTTCTTT. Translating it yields CASTPETGTGGTEAFF.

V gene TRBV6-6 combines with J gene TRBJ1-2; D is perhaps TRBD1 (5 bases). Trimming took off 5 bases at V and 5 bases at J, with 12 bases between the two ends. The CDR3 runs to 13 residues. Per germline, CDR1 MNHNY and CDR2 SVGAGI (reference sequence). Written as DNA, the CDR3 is TGTGCCAGCAGTGGGACGGAGCTTTATGGCTACACCTTC. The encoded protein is CASSGTELYGYTF.

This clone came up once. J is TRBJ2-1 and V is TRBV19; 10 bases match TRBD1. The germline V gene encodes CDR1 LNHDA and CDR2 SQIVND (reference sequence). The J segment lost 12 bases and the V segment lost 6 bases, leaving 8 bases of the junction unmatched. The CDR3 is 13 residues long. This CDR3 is CASRDRGRIRQFF. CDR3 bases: TGTGCCAGTAGAGACAGGGGGCGTATACGGCAGTTCTTC.

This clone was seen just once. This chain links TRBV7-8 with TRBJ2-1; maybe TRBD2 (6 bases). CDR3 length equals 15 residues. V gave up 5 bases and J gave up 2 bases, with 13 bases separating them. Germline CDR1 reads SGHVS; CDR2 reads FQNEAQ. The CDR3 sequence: CASSISGQAYNEQFF. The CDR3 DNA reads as TGTGCCAGCAGCATCAGCGGGCAAGCCTACAATGAGCAGTTCTTC.

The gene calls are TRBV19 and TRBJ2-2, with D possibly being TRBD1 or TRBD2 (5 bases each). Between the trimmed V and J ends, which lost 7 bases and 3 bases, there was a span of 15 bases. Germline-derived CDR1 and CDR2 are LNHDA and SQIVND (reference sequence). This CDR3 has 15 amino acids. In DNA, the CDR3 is TGTGCCAGTACCCCGGGGCAGCTCTACACCGGGGAGCTGTTTTTT. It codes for CASTPGQLYTGELFF.

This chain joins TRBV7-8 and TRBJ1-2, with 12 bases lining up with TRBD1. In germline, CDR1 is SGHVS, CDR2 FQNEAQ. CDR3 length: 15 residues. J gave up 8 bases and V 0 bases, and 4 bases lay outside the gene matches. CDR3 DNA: TGTGCCAGCAGCTTAGCTGGGACAGGGGGCGTAGGCTACACCTTC. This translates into CASSLAGTGGVGYTF.

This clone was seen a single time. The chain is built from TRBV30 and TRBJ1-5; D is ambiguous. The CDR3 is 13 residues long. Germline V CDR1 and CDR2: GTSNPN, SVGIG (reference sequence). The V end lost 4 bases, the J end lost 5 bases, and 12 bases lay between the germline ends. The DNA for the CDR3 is TGTGCCTGGAACCTCCGCCTAGATCAGCCCCAGCATTTT. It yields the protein CAWNLRLDQPQHF.

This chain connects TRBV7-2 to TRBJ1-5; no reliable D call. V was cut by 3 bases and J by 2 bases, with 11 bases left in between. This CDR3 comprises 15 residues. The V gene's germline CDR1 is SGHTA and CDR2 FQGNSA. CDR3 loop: CASSFDGNGNQPQHF. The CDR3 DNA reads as TGTGCCAGCAGCTTTGACGGGAACGGCAATCAGCCCCAGCATTTT.

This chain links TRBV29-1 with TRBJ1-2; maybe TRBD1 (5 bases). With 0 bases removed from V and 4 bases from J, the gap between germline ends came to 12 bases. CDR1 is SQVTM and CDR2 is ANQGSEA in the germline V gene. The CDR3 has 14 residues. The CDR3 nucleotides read TGCAGCGTTGAAGAGGGACTCGAGATCTATGGCTACACCTTC. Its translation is CSVEEGLEIYGYTF.

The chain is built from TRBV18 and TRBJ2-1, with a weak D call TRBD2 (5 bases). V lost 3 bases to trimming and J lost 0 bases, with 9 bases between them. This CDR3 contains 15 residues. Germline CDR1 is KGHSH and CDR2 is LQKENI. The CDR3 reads CASSPPGFSYNEQFF. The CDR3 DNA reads TGTGCCAGCTCACCGCCGGGGTTCTCCTACAATGAGCAGTTCTTC.

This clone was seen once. The CDR3 nucleotides read TGCAGCGTTGATGCTAGCGGGGGGCCCCTTCCCCGCACAGATACGCAGTATTTT. Translated, it gives CSVDASGGPLPRTDTQYF. The V gene is TRBV29-1, the J gene TRBJ2-3; TRBD2 matches 11 bases. CDR3 length equals 18 residues. Germline trimming cut 3 bases from V and 1 base from J; bases unmatched to any gene: 12. CDR1 is SQVTM and CDR2 is ANQGSEA in the germline V gene.

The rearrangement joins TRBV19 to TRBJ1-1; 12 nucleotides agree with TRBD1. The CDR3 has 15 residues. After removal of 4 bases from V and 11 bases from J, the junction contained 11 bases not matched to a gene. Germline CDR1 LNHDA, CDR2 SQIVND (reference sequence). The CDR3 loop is CASSTGTGGGSWAFF. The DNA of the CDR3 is TGTGCCAGTAGTACTGGGACAGGGGGCGGATCATGGGCTTTCTTT.

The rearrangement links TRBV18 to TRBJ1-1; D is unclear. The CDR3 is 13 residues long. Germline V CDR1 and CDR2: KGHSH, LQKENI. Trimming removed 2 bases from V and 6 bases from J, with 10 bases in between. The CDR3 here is CASSPSIWSEAFF. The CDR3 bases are TGTGCCAGCTCACCATCTATCTGGTCTGAAGCTTTCTTT.

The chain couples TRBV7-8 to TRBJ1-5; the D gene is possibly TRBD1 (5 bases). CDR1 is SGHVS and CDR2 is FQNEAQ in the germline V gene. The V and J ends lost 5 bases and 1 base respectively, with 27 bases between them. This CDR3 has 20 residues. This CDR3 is CASSRAQGWGRDGSNQPQHF. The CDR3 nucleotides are TGTGCCAGCAGCCGAGCCCAGGGCTGGGGACGGGACGGAAGCAATCAGCCCCAGCATTTT. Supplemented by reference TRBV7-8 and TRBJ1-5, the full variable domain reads GAGVSQSPRYKVAKRGQDVALRCDPISGHVSLFWYQQALGQGPEFLTYFQNEAQLDKSGLPSDRFFAERPEGSVSTLKIQRTQQEDSAVYLCASSRAQGWGRDGSNQPQHFGDGTRLSIL.

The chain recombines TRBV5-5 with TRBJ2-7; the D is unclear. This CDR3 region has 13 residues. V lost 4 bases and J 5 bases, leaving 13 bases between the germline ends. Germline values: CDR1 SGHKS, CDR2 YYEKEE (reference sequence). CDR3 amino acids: CASSEVLGNEQYF. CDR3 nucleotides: TGTGCCAGCAGCGAGGTTCTCGGAAACGAGCAGTACTTC. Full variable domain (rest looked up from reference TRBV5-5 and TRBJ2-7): DAGVTQSPTHLIKTRGQQVTLRCSPISGHKSVSWYQQVLGQGPQFIFQYYEKEERGRGNFPDRFSARQFPNYSSELNVNALLLGDSALYLCASSEVLGNEQYFGPGTRLTVT.

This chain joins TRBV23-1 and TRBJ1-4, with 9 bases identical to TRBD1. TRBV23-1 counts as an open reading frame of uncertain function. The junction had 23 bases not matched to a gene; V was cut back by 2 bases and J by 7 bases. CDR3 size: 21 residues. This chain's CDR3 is CASSQPPQPGQGEYLGEKLFF. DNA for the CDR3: TGCGCCAGCAGTCAACCGCCCCAGCCGGGACAGGGTGAGTATTTAGGTGAAAAACTGTTTTTT.

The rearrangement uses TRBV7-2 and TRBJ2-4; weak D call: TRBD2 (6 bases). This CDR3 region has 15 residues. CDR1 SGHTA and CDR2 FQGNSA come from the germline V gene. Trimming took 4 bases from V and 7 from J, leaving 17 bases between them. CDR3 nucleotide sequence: TGTGCCAGCAGCTCTCGTCGGGGGTGGGAGAACATTCAGTACTTC. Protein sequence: CASSSRRGWENIQYF.

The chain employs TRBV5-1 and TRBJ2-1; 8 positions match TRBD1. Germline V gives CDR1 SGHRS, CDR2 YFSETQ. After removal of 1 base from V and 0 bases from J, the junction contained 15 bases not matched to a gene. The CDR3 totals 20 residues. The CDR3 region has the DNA TGCGCCAGCAGCTTGCTTAAGAGGACAGGGACTTTCAGCTCCTACAATGAGCAGTTCTTC. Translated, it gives CASSLLKRTGTFSSYNEQFF.

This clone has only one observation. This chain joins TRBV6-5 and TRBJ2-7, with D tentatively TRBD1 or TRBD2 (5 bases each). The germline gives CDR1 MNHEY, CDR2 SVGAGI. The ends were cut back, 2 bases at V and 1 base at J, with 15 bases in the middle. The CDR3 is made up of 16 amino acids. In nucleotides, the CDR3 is TGTGCCAGCAGTTACACCGTCGGGACGGCATCCTACGAGCAGTACTTC. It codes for CASSYTVGTASYEQYF.

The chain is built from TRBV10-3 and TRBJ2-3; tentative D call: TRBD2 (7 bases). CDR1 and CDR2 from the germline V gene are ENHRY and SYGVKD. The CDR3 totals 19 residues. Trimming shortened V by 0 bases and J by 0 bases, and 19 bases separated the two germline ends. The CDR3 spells CAISESYRGGGLSTDTQYF. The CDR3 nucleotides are TGTGCCATCAGTGAGTCCTACCGCGGCGGGGGCCTGAGCACAGATACGCAGTATTTT.

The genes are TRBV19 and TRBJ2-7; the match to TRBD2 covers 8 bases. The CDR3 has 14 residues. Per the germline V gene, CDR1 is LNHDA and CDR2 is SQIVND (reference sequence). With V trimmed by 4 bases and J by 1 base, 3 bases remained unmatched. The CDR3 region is CASSSGGISYEQYF. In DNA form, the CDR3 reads TGTGCCAGTAGTAGCGGGGGGATTTCCTACGAGCAGTACTTC.